The rows below give T cell receptor beta chains drawn from one sample of a study of blood T cell repertoires in COVID-19. Some clones are missing from TCRdb's copy, which holds only in-frame ones; the method was immunoSEQ multiplex PCR. The data hold some 270,000 clones, with about 89% observed a single time. The sequenced material came from peripheral blood. Receptors were obtained from a man in his fifties with acute or convalescent COVID-19. The CDR3 runs from the conserved cysteine through the conserved F or W. Fields, in order: J gene, V gene, D gene, clone size, CDR3 protein, CDR3 DNA. The D gene is left open where the match is weak. Clone size is given for some rows only: seen once, a few or many times, or a class if the clone is expanded.

TRBJ2-7 | TRBV2 | TRBD1 | . | CASSETGPQYF | TGTGCCAGCAGTGAGACAGGGCCGCAGTACTTC
TRBJ2-6 | TRBV2 | TRBD1 | . | CASNVGQGIGANVLTF | TGTGCCAGCAACGTGGGACAGGGAATAGGTGCCAACGTCCTGACTTTC
TRBJ1-5 | TRBV28 | . | . | CASSLLGGNQPQHF | TGTGCCAGCAGTTTATTGGGAGGCAATCAGCCCCAGCATTTT
TRBJ2-5 | TRBV7-9 | . | . | CASSFAGETQYF | TGTGCCAGCAGCTTTGCGGGAGAGACCCAGTACTTC
TRBJ1-3 | TRBV5-6 | TRBD1 | . | CASSFQGAGNTIYF | TGTGCCAGCAGCTTCCAGGGGGCTGGAAACACCATATATTTT
TRBJ1-2 | TRBV27 | TRBD1 | . | CASSPRDSVLYGYTF | TGTGCCAGCAGTCCGCGGGACAGCGTACTCTATGGCTACACCTTC
TRBJ2-7 | TRBV18 | TRBD1 | . | CASSPIWTGGSYEQYF | TGTGCCAGCTCACCTATATGGACAGGGGGCTCCTACGAGCAGTACTTC
TRBJ1-2 | TRBV6-2/TRBV6-3 | . | . | CASSYSPGTGDYGYTF | TGTGCCAGCAGTTACTCTCCAGGCACCGGTGACTATGGCTACACCTTC
TRBJ2-7 | TRBV30 | . | . | CAWRGVRDRGFYEQYF | TGTGCCTGGAGAGGGGTCCGGGACCGGGGGTTCTACGAGCAGTACTTC
TRBJ1-4 | TRBV27 | TRBD1 | . | CASSLWGQGRGEKLFF | TGTGCCAGCAGTTTATGGGGACAGGGCCGGGGTGAAAAACTGTTTTTT
TRBJ2-2 | TRBV11-3 | TRBD1 | . | CASSAGQGPTGELFF | TGTGCCAGCAGCGCAGGACAGGGTCCCACCGGGGAGCTGTTTTTT
TRBJ1-2 | TRBV5-1 | . | few | CASRDPRGRNYGYTF | TGCGCCAGCAGAGACCCCAGGGGACGGAACTATGGCTACACCTTC
TRBJ1-4 | TRBV4-1 | . | . | CASTHSYPGEKLFF | TGCGCCAGCACTCACTCATACCCAGGCGAAAAACTGTTTTTT
TRBJ2-3 | TRBV11-3 | TRBD2 | . | CASSFSGVGADTQYF | TGTGCCAGCAGCTTTAGCGGGGTGGGGGCAGATACGCAGTATTTT
TRBJ2-7 | TRBV5-6 | . | . | CASSLTGSSSYEQYF | TGTGCCAGCAGCTTGACAGGTTCTAGCTCCTACGAGCAGTACTTC
TRBJ1-4 | TRBV6-1 | . | . | CASSDRGMSNEKLFF | TGTGCCAGCAGTGACAGGGGTATGTCTAATGAAAAACTGTTTTTT
TRBJ2-2 | TRBV12-3/TRBV12-4 | TRBD2 | . | CASQSGGAGELFF | TGTGCCAGCCAAAGCGGGGGGGCCGGGGAGCTGTTTTTT
TRBJ1-2 | TRBV27 | . | once | CASSLQGIGGYTF | TGTGCCAGCAGCTTACAGGGAATCGGTGGCTACACCTTC
TRBJ2-7 | TRBV4-1 | TRBD1 | once | CASSQESGQGGMGVYF | TGCGCCAGCAGCCAAGAGTCGGGACAGGGAGGTATGGGAGTATACTTC
TRBJ2-3 | TRBV6-5 | TRBD2 | . | CATHPTSDTDTQYF | TGTGCCACCCACCCGACTAGCGACACAGATACGCAGTATTTT
TRBJ1-1 | TRBV18 | TRBD1 | . | CASSPVPQGAVGTEAFF | TGTGCCAGCTCACCCGTGCCACAGGGGGCCGTAGGCACTGAAGCTTTCTTT
TRBJ1-2 | TRBV13 | TRBD1 | . | CASSRTGGYGYTF | TGTGCCAGCAGTCGAACAGGGGGCTATGGCTACACCTTC
TRBJ2-1 | TRBV11-2 | . | . | CASSLQGPIYNEQFF | TGTGCCAGCAGCCTACAGGGCCCAATATACAATGAGCAGTTCTTC
TRBJ2-2 | TRBV6-5 | TRBD1 | . | CASKTGAETGELFF | TGTGCCAGCAAGACAGGGGCAGAAACCGGGGAGCTGTTTTTT
TRBJ2-1 | TRBV5-6 | TRBD1 | . | CASSFGTGDEQFF | TGTGCCAGCAGCTTCGGGACAGGGGATGAGCAGTTCTTC
TRBJ2-5 | TRBV19 | TRBD2 | . | CASSMVTSGGAQETQYF | TGTGCCAGTAGTATGGTGACTAGCGGGGGAGCCCAAGAGACCCAGTACTTC
TRBJ2-1 | TRBV4-1 | . | . | CASSQWPLGQGKNNEQFF | TGCGCCAGCAGCCAATGGCCTCTCGGGCAGGGGAAGAACAATGAGCAGTTCTTC
TRBJ1-2 | TRBV5-1 | . | . | CASSPGSNYGYTF | TGCGCCAGCAGCCCCGGGAGTAACTATGGCTACACCTTC
TRBJ2-1 | TRBV9 | . | . | CASSVGQGGYNEQFF | TGTGCCAGCAGCGTAGGGCAGGGTGGGTACAATGAGCAGTTCTTC
TRBJ2-3 | TRBV19 | TRBD1 | . | CATGQGRDTQYF | TGTGCCACCGGACAGGGTAGAGATACGCAGTATTTT
TRBJ1-5 | TRBV7-9 | . | . | CASSSQLGAPQHF | TGTGCCAGCAGCTCTCAATTGGGCGCCCCCCAGCATTTT
TRBJ1-1 | TRBV29-1 | . | . | CSVDSPAEAFF | TGCAGCGTCGACAGCCCCGCTGAAGCTTTCTTT
TRBJ1-1 | TRBV12-3/TRBV12-4 | . | . | CASSTQKNTEAFF | TGTGCCAGCAGTACACAGAAGAACACTGAAGCTTTCTTT
TRBJ2-1 | TRBV6-5 | . | few | CASSSTQYNEQFF | TGTGCCAGCAGTTCCACACAGTACAATGAGCAGTTCTTC
TRBJ2-7 | TRBV5-5 | . | . | CASSLAVLREQYF | TGTGCCAGCAGCTTGGCCGTCCTACGGGAGCAGTACTTC
TRBJ1-5 | TRBV19 | TRBD1 | . | CASSPPDRPQPQHF | TGTGCCAGTAGTCCTCCGGACAGGCCCCAGCCCCAGCATTTT
TRBJ2-7 | TRBV6-5 | TRBD1 | . | CASRRTGPYEQYF | TGTGCCAGCAGGAGGACAGGGCCCTACGAGCAGTACTTC